This is a list of T cell receptor beta chains from one sample in a study of chemoradiotherapy in HPV16-positive cancers. Here immunoSEQ multiplex PCR was the method, and the copy in TCRdb shows in-frame clones only, minus some. The sample gives roughly 15,000 clones, 75% to 85% of which show up once; approximately 9.9% is in the top ten. The specimen was taken from a patient who underwent chemoradiotherapy. The receptors shown here come from a human donor with HPV-associated anogenital cancer. Each CDR3 is given without its conserved first and last residue. Fields, in order: CDR3 protein, V gene, D gene, CDR3 length, J gene. A D gene is named only where the DNA matches it firmly.

ASSSDLWRNTEAF | TRBV6-1 | NA | 13 | TRBJ1-1
ASSQDKGYEQY | TRBV4-3 | NA | 11 | TRBJ2-7
ASSPGTGEDNYGYT | TRBV5-4 | TRBD1 | 14 | TRBJ1-2
ASSRTPGRLGEQY | TRBV14 | NA | 13 | TRBJ2-7
ATSRFNRGPNSPLH | TRBV15 | TRBD1 | 14 | TRBJ1-6
ASSSRTGNTEAF | TRBV7-8 | NA | 12 | TRBJ1-1
ASSSGTADMSAGYT | TRBV5-1 | TRBD1 | 14 | TRBJ1-2
ASSSNLGRANVLT | TRBV9 | NA | 13 | TRBJ2-6
ASSRQAYGYT | TRBV6-1 | NA | 10 | TRBJ1-2
ASSQAGQKEETQY | TRBV4-2 | TRBD1 | 13 | TRBJ2-5
ASSFRPSGVDEQF | TRBV5-1 | TRBD2 | 13 | TRBJ2-1
ASSQVVGSNYGYT | TRBV4-3 | NA | 13 | TRBJ1-2
ASSLTSGGGELF | TRBV27 | TRBD2 | 12 | TRBJ2-2
ASSLRDTEGLNYGYT | TRBV28 | NA | 15 | TRBJ1-2
ASKVGSRNTEAF | TRBV19 | NA | 12 | TRBJ1-1
ASSLGHRQGAMDEQY | TRBV7-2 | TRBD1 | 15 | TRBJ2-7
ASSVESDAYGYT | TRBV9 | NA | 12 | TRBJ1-2
AIVASGLGFHT | TRBV28 | NA | 11 | TRBJ1-2
ASSLQGSSPLH | TRBV6-5 | NA | 11 | TRBJ1-6
ASSPLEGGGQF | TRBV7-3 | NA | 11 | TRBJ2-1
ASSALKDSYEKLF | TRBV19 | NA | 13 | TRBJ1-4
ASRGEGAFEQY | TRBV6-1 | NA | 11 | TRBJ2-7
ASSLKLADTQY | TRBV7-6 | NA | 11 | TRBJ2-3
ASSFRTGNYGYT | TRBV7-2 | NA | 12 | TRBJ1-2
ATSRGSGRSYEQY | TRBV15 | NA | 13 | TRBJ2-7
ASSLDLLQTYEQY | TRBV5-1 | NA | 13 | TRBJ2-7
ATRLLDRRGSPLH | TRBV27 | NA | 13 | TRBJ1-6
ASADSFSTDTQY | TRBV2 | NA | 12 | TRBJ2-3
ASSSPGHYNSPLH | TRBV28 | NA | 13 | TRBJ1-6
AWSGTGGGREQF | TRBV30 | TRBD1 | 12 | TRBJ2-1
ASSYGDGGPYEQY | TRBV7-6 | NA | 13 | TRBJ2-7
ASSFGDRDTGELF | TRBV27 | TRBD1 | 13 | TRBJ2-2